This T cell receptor (beta chain) came from a study of cytomegalovirus exposure and HLA in healthy donors. PCR amplification relied on 60 Vbeta primers (plus 13 Jbeta primers). Clones were sequenced by immunoSEQ multiplex PCR, and TCRdb holds only the in-frame ones, with some missing. The repertoire holds roughly 77,000 clones, with 75% to 80% as singletons. CDR1 is GTSNPN and CDR2 is SVGIG in the germline V gene (reference sequence). V was shortened by 1 base and J by 7 bases, with 16 bases between the two germline ends. The CDR3 loop spans 14 amino acids. The receptor's source is a man aged 40-55 years in good health and CMV-seronegative. The sample consisted of PBMCs. The chain employs TRBV30 and TRBJ1-2; no definite D call. CDR3 protein: CAWSGEQLVGGYTF. The DNA of the CDR3 is TGTGCCTGGAGTGGAGAACAGTTGGTGGGTGGCTACACCTTC.